This T cell receptor (beta chain) was sequenced for a study of CD8 T cells in ankylosing spondylitis. Overall study findings and caveats: Ankylosing spondylitis blood seemed to carry a telltale TCR beta motif made of several highly homologous variants. Significant enrichment of disease-linked clones was reported in matched ankylosing spondylitis synovial fluid.

It was by quantitative 5'-RACE with molecular barcodes that TCR beta libraries were made. TCRdb processed the 5' RACE reads anew with MiXCR; each CDR3 protein has one entry. The sample yields approximately 540,000 distinct CDR3 sequences, over 9.5% seen once. Ten or more counts support this clonotype. Its specificity is not known. The sequence came from a male donor with ankylosing spondylitis. Sequencing was carried out using blood, either unsorted or a sorted T cell fraction (not recorded which).

The CDR3 here is CASTILLLAGVADEQFF. The CDR3 coding sequence is TGTGCCTCCACGATTTTATTACTAGCGGGAGTTGCGGATGAGCAGTTCTTC. This sequence joins TRBV6-2 or TRBV6-3 and TRBJ2-1; 11 bases line up with TRBD2. This CDR3 comprises 17 residues. Germline V lookup: CDR1 MNHEY, CDR2 SVGEGT. V lost 11 bases, J lost 8 bases, and 20 bases stayed unmatched.